Listed here are 17 T cell receptor beta chains from one sample, sequenced in a study of cytomegalovirus exposure and HLA in healthy donors. The primer mix had 60 Vbeta and 13 Jbeta primers. TCRdb keeps only in-frame clones here, not all; method: immunoSEQ multiplex PCR. This table holds 35,000 to 45,000 clones, approximately 74% found once. Sequencing was performed on PBMCs. The receptors stem from a young man in good health and CMV-seronegative.

V and J are TRBV28 and TRBJ1-4, with TRBD1 identical over 8 bases. This CDR3 contains 16 residues. Germline loops: CDR1 MDHEN, CDR2 SYDVKM. V dropped 3 bases and J dropped 5; count of bases not matched to a gene: 8. This chain's CDR3 is CASSFFGQGRNEKLFF. The CDR3 DNA follows: TGTGCCAGCAGTTTTTTCGGACAGGGCCGGAATGAAAAACTGTTTTTT.

The chain carries TRBV30 and TRBJ2-3; the D gene is possibly TRBD2 (6 bases). The CDR3 spans 15 residues. The germline gives CDR1 GTSNPN, CDR2 SVGIG (reference sequence). V was cut by 5 bases and J by 0 bases, with 15 bases left in between. The CDR3 spells CAWERLAGSTDTQYF. The CDR3 DNA reads TGTGCCTGGGAAAGGCTTGCGGGGAGCACAGATACGCAGTATTTT.

The chain has TRBV29-1 and TRBJ2-1; 7 bases line up with TRBD1. The V gene end was trimmed by 5 bases and the J gene end by 10 bases; junction bases not matched to a gene: 8. Germline V gene lookup returns CDR1 SQVTM and CDR2 ANQGSEA. The CDR3 is made up of 12 amino acids. The CDR3 nucleotides are TGCAGCGTTAATACAGGGGCTCTGGAGCAGTTCTTC. Translating gives CSVNTGALEQFF.

The chain links TRBV6-5 to TRBJ1-1; TRBD1 matches 8 bases. Per the germline V gene, CDR1 is MNHEY and CDR2 is SVGAGI. This CDR3 region has 13 residues. The junction had 9 bases not matched to a gene; V was cut back by 10 bases and J by 5 bases. The chain's CDR3 is CATRQGILTEAFF. The DNA of the CDR3 is TGTGCCACCCGACAGGGGATCCTGACTGAAGCTTTCTTT.

This chain uses TRBV6-5 with TRBJ1-2; tentative D call: TRBD1 (6 bases). V shed 6 bases and J shed 4 bases, with 9 bases lying between them. The length of the CDR3 is 12 residues. Germline CDR1 reads MNHEY; CDR2 reads SVGAGI. The CDR3 region has the DNA TGTGCCAGCAGGGGGGACATCTATGGCTACACCTTC. Protein sequence: CASRGDIYGYTF.

The rearrangement links TRBV4-3 to TRBJ2-5; no definite D call. The V gene lost 0 bases and the J gene lost 4 bases, with 3 bases spanning the gap. CDR1 LGHNA and CDR2 YSLEER come from the germline V gene. This CDR3 comprises 12 residues. The CDR3 DNA reads TGCGCCAGCAGCCAAGATCGAGAGACCCAGTACTTC. Translating gives CASSQDRETQYF.

The V gene is TRBV5-1, the J gene TRBJ1-6; 7 nucleotides match TRBD1. V shed 3 bases, J shed 2 bases, and the junction held 2 bases outside the gene matches. Looked up from germline, CDR1 is SGHRS and CDR2 is YFSETQ. The CDR3 is made up of 15 amino acids. The CDR3 nucleotides read TGCGCCAGCAGCTCGGGACAGACCTATAATTCACCCCTCCACTTT. Protein: CASSSGQTYNSPLHF.

The chain recombines TRBV7-9 with TRBJ1-1; perhaps TRBD1 as D (5 bases). Germline CDR1 is SEHNR and CDR2 is FQNEAQ (reference sequence). The V end was cut by 6 bases, the J end by 4 bases, with 12 bases between. The CDR3 is 13 residues long. The CDR3 sequence is CASRRAQGTEAFF. CDR3 bases: TGTGCCAGCAGACGAGCTCAGGGCACTGAAGCTTTCTTT.

This chain uses TRBV29-1 with TRBJ1-1; D perhaps matches TRBD1 (6 bases). This CDR3 region has 14 residues. Trimming removed 8 bases from V and 0 bases from J, with 16 bases in between. Germline loops: CDR1 SQVTM, CDR2 ANQGSEA. CDR3 sequence (DNA): TGCAGCTCCCGGGGGGCCTTGATGAACACTGAAGCTTTCTTT. The encoded protein is CSSRGALMNTEAFF.

This clone appeared a single time. This rearrangement joins TRBV7-2 to TRBJ1-5, with D possibly being TRBD1 (6 bases). This CDR3 comprises 12 residues. Trimming took 4 bases from V and 9 from J, leaving 10 bases between them. Looked up from germline, CDR1 is SGHTA and CDR2 is FQGNSA. The CDR3 region is CASSSQGRPQHF. The DNA of the CDR3 is TGTGCCAGCAGCTCACAGGGCCGGCCCCAGCATTTT.

V usage is TRBV4-1 and J usage is TRBJ2-7; TRBD2 is a possible D gene (6 bases). From germline, CDR1 is MGHRA and CDR2 YSYEKL. The CDR3 runs to 17 residues. Deletions cut 0 bases from V and 2 bases from J, with 17 bases between. The CDR3 region is CASSQDVGSGSPYEQYF. CDR3 in DNA: TGCGCCAGCAGCCAAGATGTAGGGAGCGGGTCCCCCTACGAGCAGTACTTC.

The chain recombines TRBV28 with TRBJ2-2; D possibly corresponds to TRBD1 (6 bases). Germline V gene sequence: CDR1 MDHEN, CDR2 SYDVKM. Trimming removed 7 bases at V and 5 bases at J, with 8 bases between. CDR3 length: 12 amino acids. The CDR3 DNA reads TGTGCCAGCACCCAGGGGACCGGGGAGCTGTTTTTT. Translating gives CASTQGTGELFF.

The CDR3 region has the DNA TGTGCCAGCAGCCACCCTAAAGGACAGGGCATGGACGAGCAGTACTTC. Translating gives CASSHPKGQGMDEQYF. The gene calls are TRBV4-2 and TRBJ2-7, with 8 positions matching TRBD1. CDR3 size: 16 residues. The J segment lost 5 bases and the V segment lost 3 bases, leaving 12 bases of the junction unmatched. Germline-derived CDR1 and CDR2 are LGHNA and YNFKEQ.

The genes are TRBV29-1 and TRBJ1-1; D gene unclear. With 5 bases removed from V and 1 base from J, the gap between germline ends came to 5 bases. This CDR3 has 11 amino acids. Looked up from germline, CDR1 is SQVTM and CDR2 is ANQGSEA. Written as DNA, the CDR3 is TGCAGCGTTTCGGGGAACACTGAAGCTTTCTTT. It is translated as CSVSGNTEAFF.

The count of this clone is one. The gene calls are TRBV11-2 and TRBJ2-5; 10 nucleotides match TRBD2. Germline CDR1 reads SGHAT; CDR2 reads FQNNGV. Trimming took 3 bases from V and 5 from J; bases not matched to a gene: 6. This CDR3 is 15 amino acids long. CDR3 amino acids: CASSFGAGGPETQYF. CDR3 nucleotide sequence: TGTGCCAGCAGCTTCGGAGCGGGGGGGCCGGAGACCCAGTACTTC.

This clone appeared a few times. The chain links TRBV27 to TRBJ1-1, with D maybe TRBD1 (6 bases). This CDR3 comprises 13 residues. V lost 7 bases and J 0 bases, leaving 9 bases between the germline ends. CDR1 and CDR2 from the germline V gene are MNHEY and SMNVEV (reference sequence). The CDR3 DNA is TGTGCCAGCACCGACAGGCTGAACACTGAAGCTTTCTTT. As protein: CASTDRLNTEAFF.

The chain has TRBV29-1 and TRBJ2-7; perhaps TRBD1 as D (6 bases). Germline CDR1 SQVTM, CDR2 ANQGSEA. CDR3 length: 11 amino acids. The V end was cut by 6 bases, the J end by 5 bases, with 11 bases between. The CDR3 DNA follows: TGCAGCGTCAAGACAGGAAACGAGCAGTACTTC. Translating gives CSVKTGNEQYF.